The clone carrying this TCR beta chain occurred a few times. The antigen remains undetermined. The data belong to a study of glioma-infiltrating T cells. The study's findings and limits: CDR3 overlap between tissue and blood was very small.

Amplification of TCR alpha and beta CDR3 regions from RNA used iRepertoire nested multiplex PCR. TCRdb reanalysed the multiplex PCR reads using MiXCR and keeps one entry per CDR3 protein. The repertoire holds around 100,000 distinct CDR3 sequences, about 30% seen once, with around 40% in the top ten. The clonotype comes from a human donor with low-grade glioma or glioblastoma, undergoing nonglioma brain surgery, or in good health (not recorded which). Sequenced sample: glioma tissue, nonneoplastic brain tissue, or PBMCs (not recorded which).

The CDR3 here is CASSIKVGQGTYEQYF. The CDR3 DNA follows: TGTGCCAGTAGTATTAAGGTGGGACAGGGAACCTACGAGCAGTACTTC. This chain joins TRBV19 and TRBJ2-7, with 9 bases matching TRBD1. The CDR3 spans 16 residues. After removal of 3 bases from V and 2 bases from J, the junction contained 8 bases not matched to a gene. The germline gives CDR1 LNHDA, CDR2 SQIVND (reference sequence).